This record concerns one T cell receptor beta chain sequence. The sample comes from a study of blood T cell repertoires in COVID-19. The ends lost 4 bases at V and 3 bases at J; junction bases unmatched: 1. CDR3 length equals 13 residues. CDR1 and CDR2 from the germline V gene are SGHRS and YFSETQ. Only in-frame clones appear in the TCRdb table, and some are missing; sequencing was by immunoSEQ multiplex PCR. The data hold hundreds of thousands of clones, with about 88% observed a single time. The chain has TRBV5-1 and TRBJ2-3, with TRBD2 matching 8 bases. The clonotype comes from a man aged 35 to 55 with acute or convalescent COVID-19. Specimen: peripheral blood. The CDR3 region is CASSRGGTDTQYF. In DNA form, the CDR3 reads TGCGCCAGCAGCCGCGGGGGGACAGATACGCAGTATTTT.